A single sample gave rise to the 8 T cell receptor beta chains below, sequenced in a study of blood T cells in healthy people across ages. Together with a sample-barcoded 5' primer, a J-beta primer mix was included in a second PCR lasting about 6 to 11 cycles. TCRdb reprocessed the 5' RACE reads with MiXCR, giving one entry per CDR3 protein. The sample holds around 1,500,000 distinct CDR3 sequences, 42% seen once. The sequenced sample consisted of blood. The source of these receptors is a woman aged 18-35 years in good health.

The chain couples TRBV28 to TRBJ2-7; 7 bases are a match to TRBD1. The germline gives CDR1 MDHEN, CDR2 SYDVKM. This CDR3 has 16 residues. J gave up 4 bases and V 5 bases, and 14 bases lay outside the gene matches. CDR3 DNA: TGTGCCAGCAGTATGCAAGCGACAGGGATGGAGTACGAGCAGTACTTC. Encoded protein: CASSMQATGMEYEQYF. The full variable domain, its missing parts supplied by reference TRBV28 and TRBJ2-7, is DVKVTQSSRYLVKRTGEKVFLECVQDMDHENMFWYRQDPGLGLRLIYFSYDVKMKEKGDIPEGYSVSREKKERFSLILESASTNQTSMYLCASSMQATGMEYEQYFGPGTRLTVT.

This clonotype has more than one count but fewer than ten. The V and J genes are TRBV12-3 or TRBV12-4 and TRBJ2-5; TRBD2 agrees at 8 bases. CDR3 length: 14 amino acids. V was pared by 1 base and J by 5 bases, with 3 bases of the junction left unmatched. The DNA of the CDR3 is TGTGCCAGCAGTTTAGACGGGGGGGCGGAGACCCAGTACTTC. Residues: CASSLDGGAETQYF.

The V and J genes are TRBV4-3 and TRBJ2-1, with D tentatively TRBD2 (6 bases). The CDR3 is made up of 14 amino acids. Germline V gives CDR1 LGHNA, CDR2 YSLEER. V lost 1 base, J lost 4 bases, and 8 bases lay in between. CDR3 loop: CASSQAGEYNEQFF. CDR3 bases: TGCGCCAGCAGCCAAGCGGGGGAGTACAATGAGCAGTTCTTC.

The chain couples TRBV4-1 to TRBJ2-4, with TRBD2 identical over 7 bases. The trim removed 6 bases at V and 7 bases at J, leaving 6 bases unmatched. Per germline, CDR1 MGHRA and CDR2 YSYEKL. The CDR3 loop spans 13 amino acids. The CDR3 reads CASSLGEGNIQYF. CDR3 DNA: TGCGCCAGCAGTCTCGGGGAGGGGAACATTCAGTACTTC.

DNA of the CDR3: TGTGCCAGCAGCTTAGGGCTAGCGGGGACGTCAGATACGCAGTATTTT. It specifies CASSLGLAGTSDTQYF. The rearrangement joins TRBV7-3 to TRBJ2-3; 9 nucleotides align to TRBD2. The CDR3 totals 16 residues. Trimming at V came to 2 bases and at J to 4 bases, leaving 7 bases not matched to a gene. CDR1 and CDR2 (germline): SGHTA, FQGTGA.

V is TRBV4-1 and J is TRBJ2-1; D gene ambiguous. The germline gives CDR1 MGHRA, CDR2 YSYEKL. Trimming removed 1 base at V and 8 bases at J, with 9 bases between. The CDR3 is made up of 13 amino acids. CDR3 protein: CASSQVEHHEQFF. CDR3 nucleotides: TGCGCCAGCAGCCAAGTGGAACACCATGAGCAGTTCTTC.

The V call is TRBV6-2 or TRBV6-3, the J call TRBJ2-7; no firm D call. CDR3 length: 14 residues. Per the germline V gene, CDR1 is MNHEY and CDR2 is SVGEGT. V gave up 6 bases and J gave up 3 bases, with 15 bases separating them. CDR3 nucleotide sequence: TGTGCCAGCAGGCGCATGGACGGATACTACGAGCAGTACTTC. Its translation: CASRRMDGYYEQYF.

The CDR3 region has the DNA TGCGCCAGCAGCTTGACTATACAGGGGTACGAGCAGTACTTC. Protein: CASSLTIQGYEQYF. The genes are TRBV5-1 and TRBJ2-7; 7 nucleotides align to TRBD1. The CDR3 extends over 14 amino acids. Germline trimming cut 1 base from V and 4 bases from J; bases unmatched to any gene: 5. Germline V gene lookup returns CDR1 SGHRS and CDR2 YFSETQ.